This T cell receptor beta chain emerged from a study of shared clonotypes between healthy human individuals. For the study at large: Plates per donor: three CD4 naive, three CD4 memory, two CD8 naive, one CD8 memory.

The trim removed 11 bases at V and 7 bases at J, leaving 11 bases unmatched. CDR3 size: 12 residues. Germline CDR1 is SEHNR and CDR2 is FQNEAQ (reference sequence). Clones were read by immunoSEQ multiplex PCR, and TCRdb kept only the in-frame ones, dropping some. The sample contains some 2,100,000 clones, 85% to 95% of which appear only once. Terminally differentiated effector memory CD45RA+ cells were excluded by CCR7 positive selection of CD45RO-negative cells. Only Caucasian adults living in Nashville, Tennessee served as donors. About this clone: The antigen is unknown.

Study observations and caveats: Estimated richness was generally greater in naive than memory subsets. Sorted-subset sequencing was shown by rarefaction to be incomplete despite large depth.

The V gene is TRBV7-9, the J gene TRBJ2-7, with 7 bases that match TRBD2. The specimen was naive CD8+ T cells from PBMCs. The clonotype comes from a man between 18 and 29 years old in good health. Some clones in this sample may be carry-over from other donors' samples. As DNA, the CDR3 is TGTGCCTGCCAGGGCGGGAGAGGTGAGCAGTACTTC. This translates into CACQGGRGEQYF.